The next 8 T cell receptor beta chains were all read from a single sample in a study of blood T cell repertoires in COVID-19. Measured with immunoSEQ multiplex PCR; TCRdb has only the in-frame clones, and not every one. The sample has around 200,000 clones, 75% to 90% seen once; the top ten hold approximately 18%. The sequenced material came from PBMCs or T cells enriched from blood (not recorded which). These TCRs come from a man aged 35 to 55 who had recovered from COVID-19.

This chain links TRBV25-1 with TRBJ2-7; 7 positions agree with TRBD1. This CDR3 has 15 amino acids. The J segment lost 2 bases and the V segment lost 5 bases, leaving 9 bases of the junction unmatched. The germline CDR1 and CDR2 sequences are MGHDK and SYGVNS. CDR3 loop: CASSSNADRAYEQYF. In nucleotides, the CDR3 is TGTGCCAGCAGTTCCAACGCTGACAGGGCCTACGAGCAGTACTTC.

V is TRBV5-4 and J is TRBJ2-7; D remains ambiguous. The V gene's germline CDR1 is SGHNT and CDR2 YYREEE (reference sequence). The CDR3 extends over 15 amino acids. V dropped 0 bases and J dropped 0 bases, with 10 bases sitting between them. DNA for the CDR3: TGTGCCAGCAGCTTGGATCTAGGCCGCTCCTACGAGCAGTACTTC. This codes for CASSLDLGRSYEQYF.

This clone was seen only a few times. The chain recombines TRBV3-1 (or the pseudogene TRBV3-2) with TRBJ1-3; D gene unclear. V shed 8 bases and J shed 2 bases, with 10 bases lying between them. The CDR3 length is 13 residues. Germline V gene lookup returns CDR1 LGHDT and CDR2 YNNKEL (reference sequence). CDR3: CASSGGTGNTIYF. CDR3 nucleotides: TGTGCCAGCTCTGGAGGGACTGGAAACACCATATATTTT.

The V call is TRBV7-9, the J call TRBJ2-1, with 7 bases fitting TRBD1. Trimming took 5 bases from V and 13 from J; bases not matched to a gene: 8. Germline lookup yields CDR1 SEHNR and CDR2 FQNEAQ (reference sequence). There are 12 residues in the CDR3. The CDR3 sequence: CASSPQRDSQFF. The CDR3, as DNA: TGTGCCAGCAGCCCCCAAAGGGACAGCCAGTTCTTC.

This chain connects TRBV24-1 to TRBJ2-7; maybe TRBD1 (5 bases). The CDR3 length is 13 residues. Trimming cost V 3 bases and J 3 bases, with 8 bases left between them. In germline, CDR1 is KGHDR, CDR2 SFDVKD. The CDR3 coding sequence is TGTGCCACCAGTGATGCAGGGCACTACGAGCAGTACTTC. Its protein is CATSDAGHYEQYF.

The chain carries TRBV6-4 and TRBJ2-3, with TRBD2 matching over 9 bases. The V gene's germline CDR1 is MRHNA and CDR2 SNTAGT. V lost 5 bases, J lost 1 base, and 4 bases stayed unmatched. The CDR3 covers 15 residues. The CDR3 DNA is TGTGCCAGCAGTTCAGCGGGAGGCGGCACAGATACGCAGTATTTT. Translating it yields CASSSAGGGTDTQYF.

This clone was seen just once. The V gene is TRBV6-2 or TRBV6-3, the J gene TRBJ1-3; D unclear. Germline V gives CDR1 MNHEY, CDR2 SVGEGT. Trimming took 4 bases from V and 1 from J, leaving 5 bases between them. The CDR3 runs 13 residues. CDR3: CASSSYSGNTIYF. The CDR3 DNA is TGTGCCAGCAGTTCTTATTCTGGAAACACCATATATTTT.

The chain employs TRBV5-1 and TRBJ1-6; D may be TRBD1 (5 bases). Deletions cut 3 bases from V and 14 bases from J, with 21 bases between. Germline V gives CDR1 SGHRS, CDR2 YFSETQ. The CDR3 spans 15 residues. CDR3 sequence (DNA): TGCGCCAGCAGCTCCGGAGGGCAGGGAGGGTGGACCCTCCACTTT. Its protein product is CASSSGGQGGWTLHF.